This T cell receptor (beta chain) was obtained from a study of T cells in Graves' hyperthyroidism and ophthalmopathy. Study-wide results and limits: Most clonotypes that expanded in the thyroid above 0.001 also showed up in blood. By a 13 V-J model, ophthalmopathy was set apart from stable hyperthyroidism.

Regions amplified from RNA transcripts were the TCR beta CDR3 regions. The HTBI primer set drove a first-round RT-PCR of the TCR CDR3. TCRdb reanalysed the multiplex PCR reads using MiXCR and keeps one entry per CDR3 protein. The data contain about 400,000 distinct CDR3 sequences, about 14% of them seen just once; the ten biggest clones take up 25% to 30%. Remarks on this clonotype: What it binds is unknown. A much larger clone sits a single nucleotide away, making a read error possible.

This CDR3 is built from 16 residues. CDR1 is SGDLS, CDR2 YYNGEE, per germline. In the ophthalmopathy cohort, Clinical Activity Score was at least 3, NOSPECS grade at least 4, and duration under 3 months. Researchers barred patients who had uncontrolled infection, other autoimmune disease, pregnancy or lactation. The TCR was taken from a man between 50 and 59 years old with Graves' ophthalmopathy. Specimen: blood. The genes are TRBV9 and TRBJ2-1; TRBD1 is a possible D gene (6 bases). CDR3: CASRDPTGTTYNEPFF. CDR3 DNA: TGTGCCAGCAGAGACCCTACCGGGACAACATACAATGAGCCGTTCTTC. The variable domain in full, with the rest retrieved from reference TRBV9 and TRBJ2-1, is DSGVTQTPKHLITATGQRVTLRCSPRSGDLSVYWYQQSLDQGLQFLIQYYNGEERAKGNILERFSAQQFPDLHSELNLSSLELGDSALYFCASRDPTGTTYNEPFFGPGTRLTVL.